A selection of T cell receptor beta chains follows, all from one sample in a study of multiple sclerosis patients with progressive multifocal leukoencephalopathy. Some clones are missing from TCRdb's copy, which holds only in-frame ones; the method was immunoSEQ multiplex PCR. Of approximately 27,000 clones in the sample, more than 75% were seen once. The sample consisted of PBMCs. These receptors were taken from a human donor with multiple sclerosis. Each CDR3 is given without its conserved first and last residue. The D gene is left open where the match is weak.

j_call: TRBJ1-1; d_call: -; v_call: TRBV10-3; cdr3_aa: AISREGTEAF
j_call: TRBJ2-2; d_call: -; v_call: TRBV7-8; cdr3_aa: ASSLWTVGGTGELF
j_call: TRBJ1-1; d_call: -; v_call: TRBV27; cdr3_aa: ASTGGPFMSTEAF
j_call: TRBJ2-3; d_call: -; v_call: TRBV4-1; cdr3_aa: ASSQEGPTDTQY
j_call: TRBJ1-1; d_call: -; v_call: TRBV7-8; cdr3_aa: ASSLNQGNTEAF
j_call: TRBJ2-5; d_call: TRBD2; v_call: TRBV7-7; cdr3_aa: ASGRGGRETQY
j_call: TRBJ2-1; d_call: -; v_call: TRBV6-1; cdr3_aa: ASSEGQGGYNEQF
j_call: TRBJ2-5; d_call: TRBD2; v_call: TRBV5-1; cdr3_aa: ASSLAGTSVPETQY
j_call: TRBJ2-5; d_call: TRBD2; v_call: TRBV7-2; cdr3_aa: ASSLAGGVETQY
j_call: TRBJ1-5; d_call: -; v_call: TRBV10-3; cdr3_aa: AISVHGENQPQH
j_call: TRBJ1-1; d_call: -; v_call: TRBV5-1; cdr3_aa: ASSLGTNTEAF
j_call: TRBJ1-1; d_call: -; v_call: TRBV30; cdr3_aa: AWRLFRSEAF
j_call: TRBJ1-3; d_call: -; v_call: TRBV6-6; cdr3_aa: ASREEGSGNTIY
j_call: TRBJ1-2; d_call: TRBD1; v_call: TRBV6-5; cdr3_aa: ASGTGSISYGYT
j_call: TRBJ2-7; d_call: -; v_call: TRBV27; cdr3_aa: ASRRQGGSYEQY
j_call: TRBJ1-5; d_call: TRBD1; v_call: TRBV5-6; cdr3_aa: ASSLGSGTGFQPQH
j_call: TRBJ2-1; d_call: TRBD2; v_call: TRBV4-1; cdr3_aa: ASSQVTRGAGGQF
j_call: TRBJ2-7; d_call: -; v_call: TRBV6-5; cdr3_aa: ASRTGRSLYEQY
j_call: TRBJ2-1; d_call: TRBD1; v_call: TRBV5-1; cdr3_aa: ASSPGTGGHEQF
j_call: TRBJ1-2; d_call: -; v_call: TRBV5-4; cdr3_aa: ASSTPRASDYT
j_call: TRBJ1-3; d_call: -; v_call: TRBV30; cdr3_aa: AWNLGSSGNTIY
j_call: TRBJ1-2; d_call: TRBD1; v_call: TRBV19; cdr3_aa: ASRRGQGANYGYT
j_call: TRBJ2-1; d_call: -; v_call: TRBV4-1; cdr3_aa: ASSQEGDGDEQF
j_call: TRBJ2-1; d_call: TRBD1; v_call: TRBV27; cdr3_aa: ASSSTHTGGRKF
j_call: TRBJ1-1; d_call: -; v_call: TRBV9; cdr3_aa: ASSPWTNTEAF
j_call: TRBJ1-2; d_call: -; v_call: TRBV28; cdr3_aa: ASSVTGHGYT
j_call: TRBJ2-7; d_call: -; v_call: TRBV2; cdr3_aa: ASRLTSYEQY
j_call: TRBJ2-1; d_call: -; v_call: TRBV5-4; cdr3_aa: ASSLGSWNYNEQF
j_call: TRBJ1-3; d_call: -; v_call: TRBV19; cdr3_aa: ATTRGPSSGNTIY
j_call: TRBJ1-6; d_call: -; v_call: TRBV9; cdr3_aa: ASSVQDQDSPLH
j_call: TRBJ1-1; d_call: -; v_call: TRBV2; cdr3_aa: ASSGLENTEAF
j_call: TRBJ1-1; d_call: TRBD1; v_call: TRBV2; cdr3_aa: ASSEVGQGLGEAF
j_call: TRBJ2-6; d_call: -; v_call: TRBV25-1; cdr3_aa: ASSGAGANVLT
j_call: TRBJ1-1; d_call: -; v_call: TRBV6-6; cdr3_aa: ASTIPGPLTEAF
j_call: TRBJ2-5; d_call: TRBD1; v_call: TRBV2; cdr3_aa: ASSWDRGQETQY
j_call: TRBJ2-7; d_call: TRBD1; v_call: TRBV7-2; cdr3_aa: ASSQDRGGTYEQY
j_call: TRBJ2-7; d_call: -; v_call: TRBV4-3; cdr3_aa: ASSQEVGSGRTYEQY
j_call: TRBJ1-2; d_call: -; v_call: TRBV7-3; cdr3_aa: ASSPQGRDGYT
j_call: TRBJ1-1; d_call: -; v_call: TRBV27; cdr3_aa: ASSLSRQSGTEAF
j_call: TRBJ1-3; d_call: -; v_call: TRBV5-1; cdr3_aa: ASSLGTEGPNSGNTIY
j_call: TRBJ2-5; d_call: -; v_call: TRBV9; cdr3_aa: ASSVGAGRETQY
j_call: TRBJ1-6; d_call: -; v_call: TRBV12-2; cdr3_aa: ASRRPAEDTGSSYNSPLH
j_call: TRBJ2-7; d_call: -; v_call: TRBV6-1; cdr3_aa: ASGEGTTYEQY
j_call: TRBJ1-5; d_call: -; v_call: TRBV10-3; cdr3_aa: AIKGGRGNQPQH
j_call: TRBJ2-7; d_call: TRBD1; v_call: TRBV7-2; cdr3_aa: ASSGRTGDSYEQY
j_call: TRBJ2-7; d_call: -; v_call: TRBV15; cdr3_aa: ATSRVQSAPYEQY
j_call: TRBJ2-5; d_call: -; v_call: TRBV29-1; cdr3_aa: SVLVSETQY
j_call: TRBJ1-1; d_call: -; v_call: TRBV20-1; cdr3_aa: SASFSTEAF